This TCR beta chain was found in a study of CD8+ T cells in alopecia areata. Study outcomes and limitations: Normal-skin resident alphabeta T cells also appear among scalp sample sequences. Clonality exceeded that of normal scalp in lesional scalp, most notably in alopecia totalis/universalis.

This clone was counted a few times. Antigen: not known. Using a FACSAria, the CD4+ and CD8+ T cells were sorted from the PBMCs. Germline lookup yields CDR1 SQVTM and CDR2 ANQGSEA. The CDR3 has 14 amino acids. V dropped 8 bases and J dropped 4 bases, with 20 bases sitting between them. Extracted RNA was reverse transcribed into cDNA, the sequencing template. Generated by immunoSEQ multiplex PCR, the TCRdb table keeps only in-frame clones and is missing some. The sample contains under 300,000 clones, around two thirds of which appear only once. This clonotype was obtained from a human donor with alopecia areata. The sample was CD4+ T cells sorted from blood, taken at week 0. The rearrangement joins TRBV29-1 to TRBJ2-5, with unresolved D. The CDR3 coding sequence is TGCAGCTCCACCTCGGTTTTTATGGGAGAGACCCAGTACTTC. This sequence encodes CSSTSVFMGETQYF.